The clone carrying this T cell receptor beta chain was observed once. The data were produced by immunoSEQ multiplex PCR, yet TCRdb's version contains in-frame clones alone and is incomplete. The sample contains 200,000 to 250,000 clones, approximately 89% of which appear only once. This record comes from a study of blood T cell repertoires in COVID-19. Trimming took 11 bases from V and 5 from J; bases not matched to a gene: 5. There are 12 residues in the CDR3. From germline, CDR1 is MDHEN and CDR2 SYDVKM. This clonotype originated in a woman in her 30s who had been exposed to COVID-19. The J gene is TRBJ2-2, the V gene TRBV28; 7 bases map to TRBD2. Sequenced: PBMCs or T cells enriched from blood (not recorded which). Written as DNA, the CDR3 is TGTGCCTCAGGGCGGGGGACCGGGGAGCTGTTTTTT. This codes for CASGRGTGELFF.